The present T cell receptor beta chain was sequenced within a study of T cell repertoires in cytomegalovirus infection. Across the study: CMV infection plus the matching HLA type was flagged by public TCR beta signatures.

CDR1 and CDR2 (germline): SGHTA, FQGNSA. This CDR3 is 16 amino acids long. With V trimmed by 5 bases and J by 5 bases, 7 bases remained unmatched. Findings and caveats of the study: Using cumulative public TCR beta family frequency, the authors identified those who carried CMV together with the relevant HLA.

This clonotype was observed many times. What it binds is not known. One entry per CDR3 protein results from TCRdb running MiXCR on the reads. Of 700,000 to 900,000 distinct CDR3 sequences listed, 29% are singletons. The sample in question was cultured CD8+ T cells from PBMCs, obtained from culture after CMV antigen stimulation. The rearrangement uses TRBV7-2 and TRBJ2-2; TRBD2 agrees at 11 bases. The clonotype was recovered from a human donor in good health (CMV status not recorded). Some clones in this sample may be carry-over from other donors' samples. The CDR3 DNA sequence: TGTGCCAGCAGCCCGATAGCGGGGGGGCTTACCGGGGAGCTGTTTTTT. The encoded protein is CASSPIAGGLTGELFF.